The source of this T cell receptor (beta chain) is a study of shared clonotypes between healthy human individuals. As for the study in general: Each donor had three CD4 naive, three CD4 memory, two CD8 naive and one CD8 memory plate.

CDR3 length: 14 amino acids. Trimming cost V 1 base and J 6 bases; bases outside gene matches: 3. The germline V gene has CDR1 MNHEY and CDR2 SVGAGI. A note on this clone: Its specificity is not known.

General observations from the study: Limited genetic and exposure-history diversity came from having few donors.

Clones were sequenced by immunoSEQ multiplex PCR, and TCRdb holds only the in-frame ones, with some missing. The sample consists of roughly 650,000 clones, about 96% of them appearing once. Terminally differentiated effector memory CD45RA+ cells were excluded from the naive CD8 cells, which were CD45RO-negative and positively selected for CCR7. The V call is TRBV6-5, the J call TRBJ2-1, with 7 bases lining up with TRBD2. Sample: naive CD8+ T cells sorted from blood. The sequence was obtained from a woman in her twenties or thirties in good health. The DNA of the CDR3 is TGTGCCAGCAGTTACTGGGAGGGTTCCAATGAGCAGTTCTTC. The encoded protein is CASSYWEGSNEQFF.